The 9 T cell receptor beta chains below come from one sample, sequenced in a study of blood T cell repertoires in COVID-19 (dated by TCRdb to 2019 to 2021). The library was made by the immunoSEQ multiplex PCR assay. Imported from immuneACCESS, the table was reduced by TCRdb to in-frame sequences with V and J called. These copies leave out some clones; in studies compared against another copy, an unresolved V gene accounts for under half, and the cause of the remainder is not known. Across this sample there are about 670,000 clones, with about nine tenths seen only once. The top ten clones comprise about 0.26% of the sample. The sample comprised peripheral blood. Every receptor here comes from a woman aged 18-29 years with acute or convalescent COVID-19.

Note on this clone: The germline gene is not matched at one end of the junction; a read error may be the cause. The chain carries TRBV2 and TRBJ2-2, with D possibly TRBD2 on 5 matching bases. Germline V gene lookup returns CDR1 SNHLY and CDR2 FYNNEI. The CDR3 is 14 amino acids. The CDR3 DNA follows: TGTGCCAGCAGTCGAGCCGGGAACCCCGGGGAGCTGTTTTTT. It is translated as CASSRAGNPGELFF.

The chain couples TRBV5-8 to TRBJ2-7, with TRBD2 matching over 11 bases. V shed 2 bases, J shed 4 bases, and the junction held 5 bases outside the gene matches. Looked up from germline, CDR1 is SGHTS and CDR2 is YDEGEE. The CDR3 is made up of 15 amino acids. The DNA for the CDR3 is TGTGCCAGCAGCTTCCTAGCGGGGGGACAATACGAGCAGTACTTC. This codes for CASSFLAGGQYEQYF.

The chain employs TRBV2 and TRBJ2-5; 10 bases are shared with TRBD1. The J segment lost 5 bases and the V segment lost 5 bases, leaving 11 bases of the junction unmatched. The CDR3 totals 16 residues. Germline CDR1 reads SNHLY; CDR2 reads FYNNEI. The CDR3 coding sequence is TGTGCCAGCAGTCGTCCCGGGACAGGGGCAGGCGAGACCCAGTACTTC. It encodes CASSRPGTGAGETQYF.

The rearrangement uses TRBV2 and TRBJ1-2, with D maybe TRBD1 (5 bases). The germline V and J ends were trimmed by 6 bases and 7 bases, with 15 bases remaining between them. The germline CDR1 and CDR2 sequences are SNHLY and FYNNEI. The CDR3 length is 13 residues. The CDR3 is CASRPYNQGGYTF. The CDR3 coding sequence is TGTGCCAGCAGGCCCTATAACCAGGGTGGCTACACCTTC.

The chain employs TRBV7-3 and TRBJ1-6; no clear D. Germline lookup yields CDR1 SGHTA and CDR2 FQGTGA. The ends were cut back, 5 bases at V and 8 bases at J, with 10 bases in the middle. This CDR3 spans 13 amino acids. The CDR3 nucleotides are TGTGCCAGCAGCCTACAACAGTATTCACCCCTCCACTTT. It is translated as CASSLQQYSPLHF.

The genes are TRBV13 and TRBJ1-1; D is ambiguous. V was pared by 1 base and J by 5 bases, with 5 bases between. The length of the CDR3 is 12 residues. The germline V gene has CDR1 PRHDT and CDR2 FYEKMQ (reference sequence). CDR3 amino acids: CASSLVTTEAFF. The DNA of the CDR3 is TGTGCCAGCAGCTTAGTGACTACTGAAGCTTTCTTT.

The chain links TRBV29-1 to TRBJ1-5; D gene uncertain. Germline CDR1 reads SQVTM; CDR2 reads ANQGSEA. V was cut by 5 bases and J by 6 bases, with 17 bases left in between. The CDR3 consists of 14 residues. The CDR3 DNA reads TGCAGCGTTAAGGAGGGAGGGTACGGTCAGCCCCAGCATTTT. Translating gives CSVKEGGYGQPQHF.

V gene TRBV10-3 combines with J gene TRBJ1-2, with D possibly matching TRBD1 (6 bases). V was clipped by 0 bases and J by 7 bases, with 30 bases between them. The length of the CDR3 is 20 residues. Germline assignment: CDR1 ENHRY and CDR2 SYGVKD. The CDR3 spells CAISESGAPPPPSEPGGYTF. The CDR3 nucleotides are TGTGCCATCAGTGAGTCGGGGGCCCCTCCTCCTCCTTCAGAACCCGGTGGCTACACCTTC.

This clone was seen just once. This chain links TRBV7-9 with TRBJ2-2; 9 bases agree with TRBD1. The germline V gene encodes CDR1 SEHNR and CDR2 FQNEAQ (reference sequence). The CDR3 loop spans 15 amino acids. V gave up 5 bases and J gave up 0 bases; unmatched junction bases: 1. The CDR3 sequence is CASSRTGANTGELFF. CDR3 in DNA: TGTGCCAGCAGCCGGACAGGGGCGAACACCGGGGAGCTGTTTTTT.